This is a list of T cell receptor beta chains from one sample in a study of cytomegalovirus exposure and HLA in healthy donors. Only in-frame clones appear in the TCRdb table, and some are missing; sequencing was by immunoSEQ multiplex PCR. In the table there are approximately 95,000 clones, 78% of which are singletons. Sequencing was performed on PBMCs. These receptors were obtained from a woman aged 40 to 50 in good health and CMV-seropositive. CDR3s include the opening cysteine and the closing phenylalanine or tryptophan. Fields, in order: J gene, D gene, clone size, V gene, CDR3 protein, CDR3 DNA. A D gene is named only where the DNA matches it firmly. Size is omitted from some rows. Given values are once, few, many or a class for expanded clones.

J: TRBJ2-5
D: NA
size: NA
V: TRBV18
CDR3: CASSPPGAGAQTQYF
DNA: TGTGCCAGCTCACCACCTGGGGCAGGGGCACAGACCCAGTACTTC

J: TRBJ2-7
D: NA
size: NA
V: TRBV7-2
CDR3: CASSFGPSSYEQYF
DNA: TGTGCCAGCAGCTTCGGTCCTAGCAGCTACGAGCAGTACTTC

J: TRBJ1-2
D: NA
size: once
V: TRBV12-1
CDR3: CASTGGGNYGYTF
DNA: TGTGCCAGCACCGGGGGGGGGAACTATGGCTACACCTTC

J: TRBJ2-5
D: NA
size: NA
V: TRBV6-1
CDR3: CASSESGSTQETQYF
DNA: TGTGCCAGCAGTGAAAGCGGGTCTACCCAAGAGACCCAGTACTTC

J: TRBJ2-1
D: TRBD2
size: few
V: TRBV28
CDR3: CASSLGLAGVHEQFF
DNA: TGTGCCAGCAGTTTAGGACTAGCGGGAGTCCATGAGCAGTTCTTC

J: TRBJ2-5
D: TRBD2
size: NA
V: TRBV4-1
CDR3: CASSHRGGETQYF
DNA: TGCGCCAGCAGCCACCGGGGGGGAGAGACCCAGTACTTC

J: TRBJ2-1
D: TRBD2
size: NA
V: TRBV29-1
CDR3: CSVGLAGFGSRNEQFF
DNA: TGCAGCGTTGGATTAGCGGGATTTGGGTCTCGTAATGAGCAGTTCTTC

J: TRBJ1-1
D: NA
size: NA
V: TRBV5-8
CDR3: CASSLGFVRMNTEAFF
DNA: TGTGCCAGCAGCTTGGGTTTTGTCAGAATGAACACTGAAGCTTTCTTT

J: TRBJ2-7
D: TRBD1
size: NA
V: TRBV15
CDR3: CATSRSRDRGTYEQYF
DNA: TGTGCCACCAGCAGAAGCCGGGACAGGGGCACATACGAGCAGTACTTC

J: TRBJ2-1
D: TRBD2
size: NA
V: TRBV7-9
CDR3: CASSGLAGGLYEQFF
DNA: TGTGCCAGCAGCGGACTAGCGGGAGGGCTGTATGAGCAGTTCTTC

J: TRBJ1-2
D: NA
size: NA
V: TRBV11-2
CDR3: CASSYINYGYTF
DNA: TGTGCCAGCAGCTACATAAACTATGGCTACACCTTC

J: TRBJ1-2
D: NA
size: NA
V: TRBV5-6
CDR3: CASSLAVGWRYGYTF
DNA: TGTGCCAGCAGCTTGGCCGTAGGGTGGAGGTATGGCTACACCTTC

J: TRBJ1-2
D: NA
size: medium-sized
V: TRBV6-1
CDR3: CASNALAGDYGYTF
DNA: TGTGCCAGCAATGCGCTAGCAGGGGACTATGGCTACACCTTC

J: TRBJ1-2
D: TRBD1
size: NA
V: TRBV19
CDR3: CASSRDSYYGYTF
DNA: TGTGCCAGTAGTAGGGACAGCTACTATGGCTACACCTTC

J: TRBJ2-1
D: NA
size: NA
V: TRBV6-5
CDR3: CASSYRTNDNEQFF
DNA: TGTGCCAGCAGTTACCGGACTAATGACAATGAGCAGTTCTTC

J: TRBJ1-3
D: NA
size: NA
V: TRBV19
CDR3: CATTVTLGNTIYF
DNA: TGTGCCACCACAGTAACACTTGGAAACACCATATATTTT

J: TRBJ2-2
D: TRBD2
size: NA
V: TRBV27
CDR3: CASTGLAGDWELFF
DNA: TGTGCCAGCACGGGACTAGCGGGAGACTGGGAGCTGTTTTTT

J: TRBJ2-7
D: NA
size: NA
V: TRBV6-1
CDR3: CASSRPGLYSYEQYF
DNA: TGTGCCAGCAGCCGACCGGGACTTTACTCCTACGAGCAGTACTTC

J: TRBJ1-3
D: TRBD1
size: NA
V: TRBV5-4
CDR3: CASSAGGTAISGNTIYF
DNA: TGTGCCAGCAGCGCGGGGGGGACAGCCATCTCTGGAAACACCATATATTTT

J: TRBJ2-1
D: TRBD2
size: NA
V: TRBV5-1
CDR3: CASSVTSGGYNEQFF
DNA: TGCGCCAGCAGCGTGACTAGCGGGGGCTACAATGAGCAGTTCTTC

J: TRBJ2-3
D: TRBD2
size: few
V: TRBV27
CDR3: CASRLTSGSNTQYF
DNA: TGTGCCAGCAGGCTGACTAGCGGGAGTAATACGCAGTATTTT

J: TRBJ2-2
D: NA
size: NA
V: TRBV11-3
CDR3: CASSLGGTQDTGELFF
DNA: TGTGCCAGCAGCTTGGGCGGGACCCAGGACACCGGGGAGCTGTTTTTT

J: TRBJ1-5
D: NA
size: NA
V: TRBV2
CDR3: CASSEDRSNQPQHF
DNA: TGTGCCAGCAGTGAAGACAGGTCCAATCAGCCCCAGCATTTT

J: TRBJ2-5
D: TRBD1
size: few
V: TRBV10-3
CDR3: CATARTGGAGETQYF
DNA: TGTGCCACCGCCAGGACAGGGGGCGCGGGGGAGACCCAGTACTTC